One and the same sample provided the 22 T cell receptor beta chains below, sequenced in a study of blood T cell repertoires in COVID-19. Measured with immunoSEQ multiplex PCR; TCRdb has only the in-frame clones, and not every one. Among tens of thousands of clones, about 72% were seen once, and the ten largest hold around 12%. Material for sequencing was peripheral blood. The receptors here all came from a man older than 75 with acute or convalescent COVID-19.

This clone was picked up one time. For the CDR3, the DNA is TGTGCCAGCAGTTCCGGGACTAGCAGGGATACGCAGTATTTT. Translation gives CASSSGTSRDTQYF. The chain has TRBV6-6 and TRBJ2-3, with TRBD2 identical over 9 bases. V was clipped by 4 bases and J by 6 bases; unmatched bases: 5. The CDR3 sequence is 14 residues long. Germline assignment: CDR1 MNHNY and CDR2 SVGAGI (reference sequence).

The chain couples TRBV7-9 to TRBJ1-4; D possibly corresponds to TRBD1 (5 bases). CDR3 length: 15 residues. The V gene's germline CDR1 is SEHNR and CDR2 FQNEAQ (reference sequence). V lost 0 bases and J 0 bases, leaving 5 bases between the germline ends. CDR3 residues: CASSLATATNEKLFF. The CDR3 nucleotides read TGTGCCAGCAGCTTAGCGACAGCAACTAATGAAAAACTGTTTTTT.

V gene TRBV6-6 combines with J gene TRBJ2-1; 7 nucleotides match TRBD1. V trimming: 5 bases; J trimming: 5 bases; junction bases outside the gene matches: 3. Germline V CDR1 and CDR2: MNHNY, SVGAGI (reference sequence). This CDR3 is built from 13 residues. The CDR3: CASSRDSNNEQFF. CDR3 in DNA: TGTGCCAGCAGTCGGGACAGCAACAATGAGCAGTTCTTC.

J is TRBJ1-5 and V is TRBV7-2, with D perhaps matching TRBD1 (5 bases). The CDR3 contains 14 residues. Germline lookup yields CDR1 SGHTA and CDR2 FQGNSA. Trimming left V 1 base short and J 9 bases short, with 13 bases between. The CDR3 region has the DNA TGTGCCAGCAGCTTAGGACTGCCCCAGGGGCCCCAGCATTTT. The encoded protein is CASSLGLPQGPQHF.

This chain connects TRBV28 to TRBJ2-3, with D possibly matching TRBD1 (5 bases). Germline-derived CDR1 and CDR2 are MDHEN and SYDVKM. This CDR3 is built from 18 residues. The V end lost 6 bases, the J end lost 6 bases, and 28 bases lay between the germline ends. CDR3 sequence: CASSSSSRTRLTHDTQYF. The CDR3 nucleotides are TGTGCCAGCAGCTCCTCGAGTAGGACACGTCTAACCCACGATACGCAGTATTTT.

The rearrangement links TRBV5-5 to TRBJ1-5; a weak D match, TRBD1 (6 bases). Germline CDR1 is SGHKS and CDR2 is YYEKEE (reference sequence). V dropped 0 bases and J dropped 2 bases, with 18 bases sitting between them. The CDR3 runs 18 residues. CDR3 in DNA: TGTGCCAGCAGCTTGGAAAGACAGGTTCCTCGGGGCAATCAGCCCCAGCATTTT. This translates into CASSLERQVPRGNQPQHF.

V usage is TRBV2 and J usage is TRBJ1-1; D gene uncertain. V was shortened by 2 bases and J by 5 bases, with 3 bases between the two germline ends. CDR1 SNHLY and CDR2 FYNNEI come from the germline V gene. The CDR3 is 11 residues long. CDR3 in DNA: TGTGCCAGCAGTGAACGTACTGAAGCTTTCTTT. Residues: CASSERTEAFF.

The chain has TRBV19 and TRBJ1-2, with 7 positions matching TRBD1. This CDR3 has 12 amino acids. Germline V CDR1 and CDR2: LNHDA, SQIVND (reference sequence). V was pared by 7 bases and J by 5 bases, with 4 bases of the junction left unmatched. The CDR3 protein is CASTRDRYGYTF. The DNA for the CDR3 is TGTGCCAGTACCCGGGACAGATATGGCTACACCTTC.

The chain is built from TRBV27 and TRBJ1-2; weak D call: TRBD1 (6 bases). Trimming left V 4 bases short and J 4 bases short, with 13 bases between. CDR1 is MNHEY, CDR2 SMNVEV, per germline (reference sequence). The CDR3 spans 14 residues. Here the CDR3 reads CASSSSGEGYGYTF. DNA of the CDR3: TGTGCCAGCAGTTCTTCAGGGGAGGGCTATGGCTACACCTTC.

This clone was found a few times. V and J are TRBV3-1 (or the pseudogene TRBV3-2) and TRBJ1-1; D may be TRBD1 (5 bases). This CDR3 comprises 13 residues. V lost 6 bases and J 4 bases, leaving 12 bases between the germline ends. Germline V gives CDR1 LGHDT, CDR2 YNNKEL (reference sequence). Here the CDR3 reads CASRNGGSTEAFF. The CDR3 bases are TGTGCCAGCAGAAACGGGGGGAGCACTGAAGCTTTCTTT.

This chain connects TRBV30 to TRBJ1-5; no definite D call. The germline CDR1 and CDR2 sequences are GTSNPN and SVGIG (reference sequence). The V end lost 3 bases, the J end lost 0 bases, and 6 bases lay between the germline ends. The CDR3 loop spans 13 amino acids. CDR3 in DNA: TGTGCCTGGAGCCCAAATAGCAATCAGCCCCAGCATTTT. The encoded protein is CAWSPNSNQPQHF.

This clone occurred once. This chain links TRBV4-1 with TRBJ1-3, with D uncertain. Trimming removed 1 base from V and 0 bases from J, with 7 bases in between. Looked up from germline, CDR1 is MGHRA and CDR2 is YSYEKL. CDR3 length: 15 amino acids. This CDR3 is CASSQVRVSGNTIYF. In nucleotides, the CDR3 is TGCGCCAGCAGCCAAGTCCGGGTCTCTGGAAACACCATATATTTT.

The V call is TRBV13, the J call TRBJ1-2, with 7 bases lining up with TRBD1. The trim removed 5 bases at V and 5 bases at J, leaving 8 bases unmatched. Germline assignment: CDR1 PRHDT and CDR2 FYEKMQ (reference sequence). The CDR3 loop spans 14 amino acids. The CDR3 reads CASSRGTDTYGYTF. The CDR3 region has the DNA TGTGCCAGCAGCCGTGGGACAGACACTTATGGCTACACCTTC.

The chain links TRBV9 to TRBJ1-1; no clear D gene. CDR1 and CDR2 (germline): SGDLS, YYNGEE. This CDR3 comprises 14 residues. V gave up 2 bases and J gave up 2 bases, with 10 bases separating them. DNA of the CDR3: TGTGCCAGCAGCGTCATAGCGGAAAACACTGAAGCTTTCTTT. Amino acid sequence: CASSVIAENTEAFF.

This clone was counted a single time. This chain uses TRBV7-9 with TRBJ1-1; 7 bases are a match to TRBD1. Germline loops: CDR1 SEHNR, CDR2 FQNEAQ (reference sequence). The junction had 3 bases not matched to a gene; V was cut back by 4 bases and J by 4 bases. The CDR3 is 13 residues long. CDR3 sequence reads: CASSSTGITEAFF. The CDR3 region has the DNA TGTGCCAGCAGCTCGACAGGGATCACTGAAGCTTTCTTT.

V and J are TRBV6-5 and TRBJ1-2, with D unresolved. V was clipped by 8 bases and J by 0 bases, with 13 bases between them. Germline loops: CDR1 MNHEY, CDR2 SVGAGI. The CDR3 consists of 14 residues. The CDR3 bases are TGTGCCAGCTTTTGGGCAGCTACTAACTATGGCTACACCTTC. Residues: CASFWAATNYGYTF.

This chain connects TRBV19 to TRBJ2-5; 12 positions match TRBD1. Germline-derived CDR1 and CDR2 are LNHDA and SQIVND (reference sequence). The trim removed 5 bases at V and 1 base at J, leaving 5 bases unmatched. The CDR3 spans 16 residues. CDR3 DNA sequence: TGTGCCAGTAGTCCCCGGGACAGGGGGCCCCAAGAGACCCAGTACTTC. Protein product: CASSPRDRGPQETQYF.

The gene calls are TRBV19 and TRBJ2-1; 9 bases agree with TRBD1. Germline loops: CDR1 LNHDA, CDR2 SQIVND (reference sequence). This CDR3 contains 15 residues. V dropped 4 bases and J dropped 2; count of bases not matched to a gene: 3. CDR3 protein: CASSRGTGTYNEQFF. In DNA, the CDR3 is TGTGCCAGTAGTAGGGGGACAGGGACCTACAATGAGCAGTTCTTC.

CDR3 sequence (DNA): TGTGCCAGCAGCTCCGGGACACTTGGGTCTGGAAACATTCAGTACTTC. Translation gives CASSSGTLGSGNIQYF. V usage is TRBV7-9 and J usage is TRBJ2-4, with D perhaps matching TRBD1 (6 bases). There are 16 residues in the CDR3. Per the germline V gene, CDR1 is SEHNR and CDR2 is FQNEAQ (reference sequence). Trimming stripped 4 bases from V and 6 bases from J, with 19 bases between. Based on the CDR3 plus reference TRBV7-9 and TRBJ2-4, the full variable domain is DTGVSQNPRHKITKRGQNVTFRCDPISEHNRLYWYRQTLGQGPEFLTYFQNEAQLEKSRLLSDRFSAERPKGSFSTLEIQRTEQGDSAMYLCASSSGTLGSGNIQYFGAGTRLSVL.

CDR3 sequence reads: CASTDRGLGEQYF. The CDR3 region has the DNA TGTGCCAGCACCGACAGGGGGCTCGGCGAGCAGTACTTC. The chain carries TRBV2 and TRBJ2-7, with 10 bases fitting TRBD1. The CDR3 loop spans 13 amino acids. Germline CDR1 is SNHLY and CDR2 is FYNNEI. Trimming at V came to 7 bases and at J to 6 bases, leaving 6 bases not matched to a gene.

The J gene is TRBJ2-1, the V gene TRBV2, with D tentatively TRBD1 (5 bases). There are 14 residues in the CDR3. Trimming cost V 6 bases and J 2 bases, with 11 bases left between them. Germline CDR1 and CDR2: SNHLY and FYNNEI. The CDR3 sequence: CASSTGTTYNEQFF. In nucleotides, the CDR3 is TGTGCCAGCAGCACAGGCACTACCTACAATGAGCAGTTCTTC.

The V gene is TRBV5-1, the J gene TRBJ2-3, with D perhaps TRBD2 (6 bases). The length of the CDR3 is 14 residues. The V end was cut by 4 bases, the J end by 2 bases, with 11 bases between. Germline V gene data show CDR1 as SGHRS and CDR2 as YFSETQ. CDR3 nucleotides: TGCGCCAGCAGCCCACGGGACTCCACAGATACGCAGTATTTT. This sequence encodes CASSPRDSTDTQYF.